These 7 T cell receptor beta chains were all obtained from the same sample, sequenced in a study of cytomegalovirus exposure and HLA in healthy donors. 13 Jbeta primers and 60 Vbeta primers were used for the PCR. TCRdb keeps only in-frame clones here, not all; method: immunoSEQ multiplex PCR. The sample lists more than 95,000 clones; roughly 80% were seen once. Material: PBMCs. The receptor set was obtained from a man between 25 and 39 years old in good health and CMV-seropositive.

This clone appeared a few times. The chain uses TRBV4-3 and TRBJ1-2, with 7 bases that match TRBD1. Germline V lookup: CDR1 LGHNA, CDR2 YSLEER. V lost 2 bases, J lost 1 base, and 7 bases stayed unmatched. The CDR3 has 16 residues. CDR3 DNA sequence: TGCGCCAGCAGCCAAATAAGACAGGGTTATAACTATGGCTACACCTTC. Amino acids: CASSQIRQGYNYGYTF.

The rearrangement joins TRBV27 to TRBJ2-1; 8 nucleotides agree with TRBD2. The CDR3 length is 16 residues. Germline CDR1 reads MNHEY; CDR2 reads SMNVEV (reference sequence). V trimming: 4 bases; J trimming: 7 bases; junction bases outside the gene matches: 12. The CDR3 sequence: CASSSPGQRELNEQFF. DNA of the CDR3: TGTGCCAGCAGTTCCCCTGGCCAGCGGGAGCTGAATGAGCAGTTCTTC.

The chain is built from TRBV28 and TRBJ1-5; D not certain. The V end was cut by 1 base, the J end by 1 base, with 11 bases between. The CDR3 sequence is 16 residues long. Per germline, CDR1 MDHEN and CDR2 SYDVKM. The CDR3 reads CASSLFGEVSNQPQHF. CDR3 in DNA: TGTGCCAGCAGTTTATTTGGGGAGGTCAGCAATCAGCCCCAGCATTTT.

The chain joins TRBV7-8 to TRBJ1-2, with D unclear. Per the germline V gene, CDR1 is SGHVS and CDR2 is FQNEAQ. This CDR3 has 13 amino acids. V lost 1 base and J lost 0, with 3 bases in between. The CDR3 is CASSLDSNYGYTF. CDR3 nucleotides: TGTGCCAGCAGCTTAGACTCTAACTATGGCTACACCTTC.

The chain employs TRBV7-9 and TRBJ2-7; 10 bases map to TRBD2. The CDR3 is made up of 13 amino acids. The ends lost 5 bases at V and 7 bases at J; junction bases unmatched: 5. Germline V gene sequence: CDR1 SEHNR, CDR2 FQNEAQ (reference sequence). The CDR3, as DNA: TGTGCCAGCAGCGGAGCGGGGGGGTGGGAGCAGTACTTC. Translated, it gives CASSGAGGWEQYF.

The chain joins TRBV5-1 to TRBJ2-7, with 13 bases identical to TRBD2. Looked up from germline, CDR1 is SGHRS and CDR2 is YFSETQ. The CDR3 covers 15 residues. Losses at the gene ends were 1 base for V and 6 bases for J; bases not matched to a gene: 4. CDR3 sequence: CASSLRTSGSGEQYF. CDR3 nucleotide sequence: TGCGCCAGCAGCTTGCGGACTAGCGGGAGTGGCGAGCAGTACTTC. The full variable domain, with the rest looked up from reference TRBV5-1 and TRBJ2-7, is KAGVTQTPRYLIKTRGQQVTLSCSPISGHRSVSWYQQTPGQGLQFLFEYFSETQRNKGNFPGRFSGRQFSNSRSEMNVSTLELGDSALYLCASSLRTSGSGEQYFGPGTRLTVT.

The rearrangement uses TRBV28 and TRBJ2-7; D may be TRBD1 (6 bases). The V gene lost 3 bases and the J gene lost 6 bases, with 15 bases spanning the gap. Germline CDR1 reads MDHEN; CDR2 reads SYDVKM. The CDR3 is 14 residues long. The CDR3 sequence: CASSFHAGVAEQYF. In nucleotides, the CDR3 is TGTGCCAGCAGTTTCCATGCAGGGGTTGCCGAGCAGTACTTC. Looking up the rest from reference TRBV28 and TRBJ2-7 gives the full variable domain: DVKVTQSSRYLVKRTGEKVFLECVQDMDHENMFWYRQDPGLGLRLIYFSYDVKMKEKGDIPEGYSVSREKKERFSLILESASTNQTSMYLCASSFHAGVAEQYFGPGTRLTVT.